Listed here is a single T cell receptor beta chain. This sample stems from a study of patients and donors after allogeneic stem cell transplantation. Trimming left V 5 bases short and J 4 bases short, with 11 bases between. Per germline, CDR1 SEHNR and CDR2 FQNEAQ (reference sequence). This CDR3 region has 14 residues. TCRdb used MiXCR to reprocess the RT-PCR reads, holding one entry per CDR3 protein. The sample includes just over 55,000 distinct CDR3 sequences, about an eighth seen only once; the top ten take roughly 34%. This sequence was found in a human donor who was either an allogeneic HSCT recipient or a stem cell or donor lymphocyte infusion donor (not recorded which). It is not recorded whose cells these are; they may come from a transplant donor. The sequencing input was blood, either unsorted or a sorted T cell fraction (not recorded which). The chain recombines TRBV7-9 with TRBJ2-2, with D tentatively TRBD1 (5 bases). CDR3 sequence reads: CASSGQQRTGELFF. In DNA form, the CDR3 reads TGTGCCAGCAGCGGACAACAGCGCACCGGGGAGCTGTTTTTT.